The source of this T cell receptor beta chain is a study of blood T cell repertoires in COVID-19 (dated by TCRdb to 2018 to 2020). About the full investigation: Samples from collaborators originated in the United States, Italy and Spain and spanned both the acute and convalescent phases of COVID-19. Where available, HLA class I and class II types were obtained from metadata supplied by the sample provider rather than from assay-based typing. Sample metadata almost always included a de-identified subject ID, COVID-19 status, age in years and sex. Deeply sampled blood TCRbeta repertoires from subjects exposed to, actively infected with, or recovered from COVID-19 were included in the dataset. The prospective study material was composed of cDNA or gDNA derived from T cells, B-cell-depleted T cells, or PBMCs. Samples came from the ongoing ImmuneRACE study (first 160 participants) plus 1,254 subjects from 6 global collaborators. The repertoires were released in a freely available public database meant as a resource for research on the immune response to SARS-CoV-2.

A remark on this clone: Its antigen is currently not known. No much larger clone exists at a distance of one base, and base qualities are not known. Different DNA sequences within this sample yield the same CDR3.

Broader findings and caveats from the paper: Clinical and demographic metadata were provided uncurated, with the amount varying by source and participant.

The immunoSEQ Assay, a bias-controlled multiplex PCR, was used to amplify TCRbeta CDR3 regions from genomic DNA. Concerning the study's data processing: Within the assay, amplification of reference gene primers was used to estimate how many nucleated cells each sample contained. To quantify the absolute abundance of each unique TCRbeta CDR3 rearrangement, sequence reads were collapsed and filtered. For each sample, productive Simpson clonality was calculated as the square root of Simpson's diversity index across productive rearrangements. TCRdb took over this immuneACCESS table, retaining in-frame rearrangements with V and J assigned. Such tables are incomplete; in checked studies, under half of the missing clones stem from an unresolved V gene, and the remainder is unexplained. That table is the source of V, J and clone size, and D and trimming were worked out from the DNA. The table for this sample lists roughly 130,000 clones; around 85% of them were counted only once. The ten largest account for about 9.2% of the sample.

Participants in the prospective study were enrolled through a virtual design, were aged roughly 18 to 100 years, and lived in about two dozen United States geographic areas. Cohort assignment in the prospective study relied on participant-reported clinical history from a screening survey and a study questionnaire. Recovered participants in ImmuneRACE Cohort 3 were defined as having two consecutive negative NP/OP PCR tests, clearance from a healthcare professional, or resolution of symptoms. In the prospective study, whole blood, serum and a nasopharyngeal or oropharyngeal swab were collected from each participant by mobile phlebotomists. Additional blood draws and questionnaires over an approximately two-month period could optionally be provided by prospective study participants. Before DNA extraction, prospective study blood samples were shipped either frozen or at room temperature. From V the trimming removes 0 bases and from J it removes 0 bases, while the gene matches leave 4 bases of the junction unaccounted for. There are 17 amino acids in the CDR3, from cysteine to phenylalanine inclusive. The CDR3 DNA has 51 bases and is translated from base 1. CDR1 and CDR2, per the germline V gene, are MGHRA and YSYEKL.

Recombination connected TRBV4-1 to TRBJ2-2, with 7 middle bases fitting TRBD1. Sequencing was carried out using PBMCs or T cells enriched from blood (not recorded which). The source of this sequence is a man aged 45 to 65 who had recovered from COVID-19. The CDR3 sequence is CASSQDLQGANTGELFF. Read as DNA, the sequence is TGCGCCAGCAGCCAAGATCTGCAGGGGGCGAACACCGGGGAGCTGTTTTTT.